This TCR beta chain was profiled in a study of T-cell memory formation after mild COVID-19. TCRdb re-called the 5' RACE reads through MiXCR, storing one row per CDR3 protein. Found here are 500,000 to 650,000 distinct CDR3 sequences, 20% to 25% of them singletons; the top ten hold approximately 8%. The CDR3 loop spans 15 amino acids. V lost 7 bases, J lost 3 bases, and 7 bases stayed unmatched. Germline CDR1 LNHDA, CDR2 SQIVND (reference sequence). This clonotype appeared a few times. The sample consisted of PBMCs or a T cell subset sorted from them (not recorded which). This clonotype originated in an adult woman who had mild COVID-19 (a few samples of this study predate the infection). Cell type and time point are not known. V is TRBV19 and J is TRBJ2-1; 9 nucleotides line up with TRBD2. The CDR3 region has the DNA TGTGCCAGTACCCCGGGACTAGCATTCTACAATGAGCAGTTCTTC. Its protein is CASTPGLAFYNEQFF. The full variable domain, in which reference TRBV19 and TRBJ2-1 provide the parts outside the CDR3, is DGGITQSPKYLFRKEGQNVTLSCEQNLNHDAMYWYRQDPGQGLRLIYYSQIVNDFQKGDIAEGYSVSREKKESFPLTVTSAQKNPTAFYLCASTPGLAFYNEQFFGPGTRLTVL.